This paragraph reports one T cell receptor (beta chain). This sample is part of a study of blood T cell repertoires in COVID-19. Turning to the study itself: Specimens from acute and convalescent COVID-19 originated in the United States, Italy and Spain.

Method: immunoSEQ multiplex PCR; TCRdb's copy keeps in-frame clones and lacks some. The sample comprises under 300,000 clones, less than 90% of which are singletons, and under 15% rests with the top ten. The trim removed 5 bases at V and 1 base at J, leaving 7 bases unmatched. Per the germline V gene, CDR1 is MNHEY and CDR2 is SMNVEV (reference sequence). The CDR3 length is 16 residues. The V and J genes are TRBV27 and TRBJ1-1, with TRBD1 matching over 10 bases. The sequence was collected from a woman between 70 and 85 years old with COVID-19, enrolled during active disease. The sequencing input was peripheral blood. DNA of the CDR3: TGTGCCAGCAGTGCCTACCGGGACAGGGGGAACACTGAAGCTTTCTTT. Its translation is CASSAYRDRGNTEAFF.